Shown below are 17 T cell receptor beta chains from a single sample sequenced in a study of T cells in Graves' hyperthyroidism and ophthalmopathy. Amplification yielded TCR beta CDR3 regions, with RNA transcripts as the source. Researchers ran a first-round RT-PCR on the TCR CDR3 using the HTBI primer set. TCRdb recomputed calls from the multiplex PCR reads with MiXCR, one row per CDR3 protein. This table holds around 450,000 distinct CDR3 sequences, around 16% found once. Sequencing input: blood. These receptors originate from a woman aged 18-29 years with Graves' hyperthyroidism.

This clonotype was seen repeatedly, ten times or more. The gene calls are TRBV6-2 or TRBV6-3 and TRBJ2-7, with D tentatively TRBD1 (6 bases). Trimming cost V 6 bases and J 3 bases, with 12 bases left between them. The germline V gene encodes CDR1 MNHEY and CDR2 SVGEGT. The CDR3 spans 13 residues. CDR3 protein: CASSSADSYEQYF. The DNA for the CDR3 is TGTGCCAGCAGCTCCGCGGACAGCTACGAGCAGTACTTC.

This clonotype was counted many times. In DNA form, the CDR3 reads TGTGCCAGCTCAGCGACTAGCGGGAGAGGGAATGAGCAGTTCTTC. This sequence encodes CASSATSGRGNEQFF. J is TRBJ2-1 and V is TRBV18; 12 bases align to TRBD2. Germline V lookup: CDR1 KGHSH, CDR2 LQKENI. This CDR3 is built from 15 residues. V lost 5 bases to trimming and J lost 7 bases; unmatched junction nucleotides: 6.

This clonotype was picked up many times. The gene calls are TRBV3-1 and TRBJ2-5; D is unresolved. The CDR3 is made up of 14 amino acids. The V end was cut by 2 bases, the J end by 4 bases, with 11 bases between. Germline V lookup: CDR1 LGHDT, CDR2 YNNKEL (reference sequence). The CDR3 region has the DNA TGTGCCAGCAGCCAATCCCAGGCAGGAGAGACCCAGTACTTC. Protein product: CASSQSQAGETQYF.

This rearrangement joins TRBV20-1 to TRBJ2-3, with 9 bases lining up with TRBD2. Germline assignment: CDR1 DFQATT and CDR2 SNEGSKA (reference sequence). The J segment lost 4 bases and the V segment lost 1 base, leaving 3 bases of the junction unmatched. The CDR3 covers 14 residues. In DNA, the CDR3 is TGCAGTGCTAGAGGCGGGGGGGGCGCAGATACGCAGTATTTT. Translated: CSARGGGGADTQYF.

The V gene is TRBV20-1, the J gene TRBJ1-2; D gene uncertain. The ends were cut back, 3 bases at V and 1 base at J, with 21 bases in the middle. Germline CDR1 reads DFQATT; CDR2 reads SNEGSKA (reference sequence). This CDR3 spans 17 amino acids. The CDR3 sequence: CSARRPRTPASNYGYTF. The CDR3 coding sequence is TGCAGTGCTAGGCGCCCCCGAACTCCAGCCAGTAACTATGGCTACACCTTC.

This clonotype has at least ten counts. The chain links TRBV6-1 to TRBJ2-5; TRBD2 matches 12 bases. J was trimmed by 7 bases and V by 6 bases; bases with no gene match: 9. Germline assignment: CDR1 MNHNS and CDR2 SASEGT. The CDR3 extends over 15 amino acids. The CDR3 spells CASRRLAGAFRTQYF. The CDR3 region has the DNA TGTGCCAGCAGAAGACTAGCGGGAGCGTTTCGGACCCAGTACTTC.

The rearrangement uses TRBV7-8 and TRBJ2-7; D is unclear. The CDR3 is 16 residues long. Germline lookup yields CDR1 SGHVS and CDR2 FQNEAQ. Trimming cost V 6 bases and J 5 bases, with 23 bases left between them. The CDR3 bases are TGTGCCAGCAGTCCCTGGCGCTCTTCTTACCGGAACGAGCAGTACTTC. Translating gives CASSPWRSSYRNEQYF.

The rearrangement links TRBV9 to TRBJ2-1; the match to TRBD2 covers 10 bases. Unmatched junction bases numbered 2, after V lost 2 bases and J lost 3 bases. Germline V gives CDR1 SGDLS, CDR2 YYNGEE. This CDR3 region has 15 residues. The CDR3: CASSVSGRNYNEQFF. The CDR3 DNA is TGTGCCAGCAGCGTTAGCGGGAGGAACTACAATGAGCAGTTCTTC.

V is TRBV4-3 and J is TRBJ2-3, with no clear D. CDR1 is LGHNA, CDR2 YSLEER, per germline. The CDR3 runs to 17 residues. The V and J ends lost 0 bases and 4 bases respectively, with 17 bases between them. The CDR3 reads CASSQDGPRLSPDTQYF. DNA of the CDR3: TGCGCCAGCAGCCAAGATGGGCCGAGACTCAGCCCAGATACGCAGTATTTT.

Many counts were recorded for this clonotype. This chain links TRBV27 with TRBJ2-3; no definite D call. Germline loops: CDR1 MNHEY, CDR2 SMNVEV (reference sequence). The V end was cut by 3 bases, the J end by 4 bases, with 8 bases between. The CDR3 has 13 residues. This chain's CDR3 is CASSFSPPDTQYF. The CDR3 DNA follows: TGTGCCAGCAGTTTCTCCCCCCCAGATACGCAGTATTTT.

This clonotype was observed many times. The gene calls are TRBV6-5 and TRBJ1-5; weak D call: TRBD1 (5 bases). This CDR3 is 15 amino acids long. V lost 4 bases, J lost 3 bases, and 13 bases lay in between. Germline CDR1 is MNHEY and CDR2 is SVGAGI. CDR3 loop: CASSSYRTDNQPQHF. As DNA, the CDR3 is TGTGCCAGCAGTTCATACAGGACCGACAATCAGCCCCAGCATTTT.

This clonotype was recorded many times. This chain connects TRBV20-1 to TRBJ1-1, with TRBD1 identical over 7 bases. J gave up 6 bases and V 6 bases, and 10 bases lay outside the gene matches. The germline CDR1 and CDR2 sequences are DFQATT and SNEGSKA (reference sequence). This CDR3 spans 13 amino acids. The CDR3 region has the DNA TGCAGTGCCAGACAGAGGGGGCGGGCTGAAGCTTTCTTT. This sequence encodes CSARQRGRAEAFF.

This clonotype was counted many times. V usage is TRBV28 and J usage is TRBJ1-1; D is ambiguous. CDR3 length: 16 residues. CDR1 and CDR2 (germline): MDHEN, SYDVKM. With 7 bases removed from V and 4 bases from J, the gap between germline ends came to 22 bases. The CDR3 here is CASTLDGLGGGTEAFF. For the CDR3, the DNA is TGTGCCAGCACCCTGGACGGCCTAGGCGGCGGCACTGAAGCTTTCTTT.

This clonotype was seen many times. V usage is TRBV2 and J usage is TRBJ1-2; 9 bases match TRBD1. J gave up 8 bases and V 1 base, and 2 bases lay outside the gene matches. CDR3 length: 13 residues. Germline values: CDR1 SNHLY, CDR2 FYNNEI. CDR3 region: CASSEGTGEGYTF. In nucleotides, the CDR3 is TGTGCCAGCAGTGAAGGGACAGGGGAAGGCTACACCTTC. Full variable domain (missing parts from reference TRBV2 and TRBJ1-2): EPEVTQTPSHQVTQMGQEVILRCVPISNHLYFYWYRQILGQKVEFLVSFYNNEISEKSEIFDDQFSVERPDGSNFTLKIRSTKLEDSAMYFCASSEGTGEGYTFGSGTRLTVV.

This clonotype came up a few times. The DNA of the CDR3 is TGTGCCAGCAGCGTAGCGACTAGGAGGGATGAGCAGTTCTTC. It specifies CASSVATRRDEQFF. The chain joins TRBV9 to TRBJ2-1; possible D gene TRBD2, 6 bases. V was trimmed by 0 bases and J by 8 bases, leaving 12 bases between them. The CDR3 is 14 amino acids. The germline V gene encodes CDR1 SGDLS and CDR2 YYNGEE.

This clonotype was seen a handful of times. The chain is built from TRBV10-3 and TRBJ2-5; no definite D call. V was trimmed by 6 bases and J by 2 bases, leaving 7 bases between them. Germline V lookup: CDR1 ENHRY, CDR2 SYGVKD. The CDR3 spans 12 residues. The chain's CDR3 is CAISYQQETQYF. CDR3 nucleotide sequence: TGTGCCATCAGCTACCAACAAGAGACCCAGTACTTC.

Many counts were recorded for this clonotype. The gene calls are TRBV6-2 or TRBV6-3 and TRBJ2-2; 7 nucleotides line up with TRBD2. CDR1 and CDR2 from the germline V gene are MNHEY and SVGEGT. Unmatched junction bases numbered 14, after V lost 4 bases and J lost 6 bases. The CDR3 has 17 residues. The CDR3 loop is CASSSYSSGRPPGELFF. The DNA for the CDR3 is TGTGCCAGCAGTTCCTACTCTAGCGGCAGGCCTCCCGGGGAGCTGTTTTTT.